This T cell receptor (beta chain) was sequenced in a study of T-cell reconstitution after alpha-beta-depleted transplantation in children. This clonotype appeared many times. Germline CDR1 SGHTA, CDR2 FQGNSA. Trimming pared 4 bases from V and 9 bases from J, leaving 16 bases between. The CDR3 runs to 14 residues. TCRbeta library construction was performed incorporating unique molecular identifiers. TCRdb reanalysed the PCR reads using MiXCR and keeps one entry per CDR3 protein. The sample includes about 610,000 distinct CDR3 sequences, over 9.5% seen only once; the top ten take roughly 4%. Sequencing was performed on PBMCs from the stem cell graft donor, taken from the stem cell graft. The chain recombines TRBV7-2 with TRBJ2-1, with D maybe TRBD2 (5 bases). This clonotype was sampled from a human donor who donated a stem cell graft to a child with acute myeloid leukemia. The DNA for the CDR3 is TGTGCCAGCAGCTCCTTACCCTTGACTACTGAGCAGTTCTTC. Amino acids: CASSSLPLTTEQFF.